This TCR beta chain was observed in a study of early T cells in non-severe SARS-CoV-2 infection. TCRdb independently ran MiXCR on the 5' RACE reads; one entry per CDR3 protein. This sample has just over 65,000 distinct CDR3 sequences, with around 14% found just once. This CDR3 is built from 16 residues. Trimming took 1 base from V and 4 from J, leaving 14 bases between them. Germline CDR1 MDHEN, CDR2 SYDVKM. This clonotype turned up a few times. This chain links TRBV28 with TRBJ2-1, with a weak D call TRBD2 (6 bases). Sequencing was carried out using whole blood. The clonotype was recovered from an adult who was a healthcare worker with PCR-confirmed SARS-CoV-2 infection or an uninfected control (not recorded which). The CDR3 reads CASSLSWRETYNEQFF. The DNA of the CDR3 is TGTGCCAGCAGTTTATCTTGGCGGGAAACTTACAATGAGCAGTTCTTC.